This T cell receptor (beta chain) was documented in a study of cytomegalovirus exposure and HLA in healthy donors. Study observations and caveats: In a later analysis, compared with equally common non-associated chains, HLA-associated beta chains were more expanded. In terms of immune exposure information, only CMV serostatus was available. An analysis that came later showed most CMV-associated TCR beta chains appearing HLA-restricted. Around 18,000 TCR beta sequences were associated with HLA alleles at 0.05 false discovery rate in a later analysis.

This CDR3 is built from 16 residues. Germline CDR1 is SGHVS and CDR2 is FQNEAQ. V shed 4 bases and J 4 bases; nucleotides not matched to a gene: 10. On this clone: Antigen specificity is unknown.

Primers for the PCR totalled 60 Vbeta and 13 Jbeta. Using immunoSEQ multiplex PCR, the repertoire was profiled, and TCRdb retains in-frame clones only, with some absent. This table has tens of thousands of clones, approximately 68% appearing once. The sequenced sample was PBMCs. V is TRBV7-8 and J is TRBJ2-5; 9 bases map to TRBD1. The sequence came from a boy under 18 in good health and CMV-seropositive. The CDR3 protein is CASSSIGTGLGETQYF. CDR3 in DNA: TGTGCCAGCAGCTCCATAGGGACAGGGCTAGGAGAGACCCAGTACTTC.